This T cell receptor beta chain was sequenced during a study of T cells in Graves' hyperthyroidism and ophthalmopathy. General study points: Among thyroid clonotypes expanded above 0.001, most also appeared in blood. Before onset, ophthalmopathy was predicted by the model a median approximately 6.6 months earlier.

The germline V gene encodes CDR1 ENHRY and CDR2 SYGVKD. This CDR3 spans 14 amino acids. With V trimmed by 4 bases and J by 4 bases, 2 bases remained unmatched. For this clonotype: What it binds is not known.

Patients aged 18 to 65 had newly diagnosed hyperthyroidism lasting under 2 months. TCR beta CDR3 regions were amplified from RNA. With the HTBI primer set, the TCR CDR3 went through a first round of RT-PCR. TCRdb processed the multiplex PCR reads anew with MiXCR; each CDR3 protein has one entry. Seen here are 600,000 to 750,000 distinct CDR3 sequences, 15% to 20% observed once, and the top ten hold less than 20%. This TCR came from a man aged 50-60 years with Graves' hyperthyroidism. The chain couples TRBV10-3 to TRBJ2-1; 9 bases align to TRBD1. Sequencing input: blood. CDR3 bases: TGTGCCATCAGTGGGGACAGGGAGTACAATGAGCAGTTCTTC. Protein product: CAISGDREYNEQFF.